This TCR beta chain appears in the sequencing data of a study of blood T cell repertoires in COVID-19. About the research overall: The United States, Italy and Spain supplied acute and convalescent COVID-19 samples.

In this sample, this clone turned up once. There are 15 residues in the CDR3. With 4 bases clipped from V and 6 bases from J, the junction kept 9 bases outside the gene matches. Per germline, CDR1 KGHSH and CDR2 LQKENI. Under the authors' procedure: Reference gene primers were amplified, and this amplification served to estimate nucleated cell counts. Only in-frame clones appear in the TCRdb table, and some are missing; sequencing was by immunoSEQ multiplex PCR. That table is the source of V, J and clone size, and D and trimming were worked out from the DNA. The top ten clones hold 4.4% of a sample with 65,000 to 85,000 clones, less than 90% of them seen once.

The sample taken for sequencing was peripheral blood. V and J are TRBV18 and TRBJ2-1; TRBD1 matches 7 bases. The source of this sequence is a man aged 50 or older with active COVID-19. CDR3 in DNA: TGTGCCAGCTCACTTCAACAGGGGACCCCCAATGAGCAGTTCTTC. Translating gives CASSLQQGTPNEQFF. Full variable domain (rest looked up from reference TRBV18 and TRBJ2-1): NAGVMQNPRHLVRRRGQEARLRCSPMKGHSHVYWYRQLPEEGLKFMVYLQKENIIDESGMPKERFSAEFPKEGPSILRIQQVVRGDSAAYFCASSLQQGTPNEQFFGPGTRLTVL.